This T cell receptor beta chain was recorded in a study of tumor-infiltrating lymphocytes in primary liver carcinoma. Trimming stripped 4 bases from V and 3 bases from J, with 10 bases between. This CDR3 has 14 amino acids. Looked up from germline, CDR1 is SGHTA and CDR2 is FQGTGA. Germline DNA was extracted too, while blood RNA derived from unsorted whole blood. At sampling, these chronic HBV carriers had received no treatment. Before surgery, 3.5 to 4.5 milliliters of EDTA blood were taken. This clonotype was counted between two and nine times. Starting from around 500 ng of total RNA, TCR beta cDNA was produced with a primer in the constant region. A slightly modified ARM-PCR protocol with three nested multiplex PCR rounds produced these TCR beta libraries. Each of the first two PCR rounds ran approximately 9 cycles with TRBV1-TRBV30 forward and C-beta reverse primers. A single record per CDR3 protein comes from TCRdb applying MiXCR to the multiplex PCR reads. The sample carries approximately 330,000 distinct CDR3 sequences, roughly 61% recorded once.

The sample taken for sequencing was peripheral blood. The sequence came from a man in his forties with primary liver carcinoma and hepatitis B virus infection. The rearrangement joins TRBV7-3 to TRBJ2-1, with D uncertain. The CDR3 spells CASSSPNSYNEQFF. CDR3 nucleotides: TGTGCCAGCAGCTCCCCGAACAGCTACAATGAGCAGTTCTTC. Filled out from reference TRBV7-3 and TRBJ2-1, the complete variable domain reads GAGVSQTPSNKVTEKGKYVELRCDPISGHTALYWYRQSLGQGPEFLIYFQGTGAADDSGLPNDRFFAVRPEGSVSTLKIQRTERGDSAVYLCASSSPNSYNEQFFGPGTRLTVL.